Presented here are 21 T cell receptor beta chains from one specimen sequenced in a study of blood T cells in healthy people across ages. The authors ran a second PCR of roughly 7 to 11 cycles using a sample-barcoded 5' primer and a J-beta primer mix. TCRdb reprocessed the 5' RACE reads with MiXCR, giving one entry per CDR3 protein. The table shows over a million distinct CDR3 sequences, with roughly 45% occurring only once. Input material: blood. Receptors were obtained from a woman aged 55 to 70 in good health.

The chain joins TRBV7-9 to TRBJ2-1; D unclear. CDR3 size: 16 residues. Looked up from germline, CDR1 is SEHNR and CDR2 is FQNEAQ (reference sequence). V gave up 2 bases and J gave up 7 bases, with 18 bases separating them. CDR3 sequence: CASSLTIRKYANEQFF. The CDR3 coding sequence is TGTGCCAGCAGCTTAACTATTAGAAAGTATGCTAATGAGCAGTTCTTC. The entire variable domain, with the rest obtained from reference TRBV7-9 and TRBJ2-1, is as follows: DTGVSQNPRHKITKRGQNVTFRCDPISEHNRLYWYRQTLGQGPEFLTYFQNEAQLEKSRLLSDRFSAERPKGSFSTLEIQRTEQGDSAMYLCASSLTIRKYANEQFFGPGTRLTVL.

There are a few counts of this clonotype. The chain is built from TRBV5-1 and TRBJ1-6; possibly TRBD1 for D (5 bases). Germline V gene sequence: CDR1 SGHRS, CDR2 YFSETQ. V shed 2 bases and J shed 7 bases, with 13 bases lying between them. The CDR3 is made up of 15 amino acids. The CDR3 DNA sequence: TGCGCCAGCAGCTTCCGTCAGGGTTCAAATTCACCCCTCCACTTT. Translation gives CASSFRQGSNSPLHF.

A single count supports this clonotype. The V call is TRBV7-9, the J call TRBJ2-1, with D possibly matching TRBD1 (6 bases). The DNA end is a closer match to TRBJ2-7, so the J assignment may be wrong. This CDR3 has 13 residues. Germline lookup yields CDR1 SEHNR and CDR2 FQNEAQ (reference sequence). The chain's CDR3 is CASGQSSYNEQYF. In nucleotides, the CDR3 is TGTGCCAGCGGACAGAGTTCCTACAATGAGCAGTACTTC.

This clonotype was observed a handful of times. The rearrangement links TRBV20-1 to TRBJ2-3; 10 bases line up with TRBD2. Germline CDR1 reads DFQATT; CDR2 reads SNEGSKA (reference sequence). Germline trimming cut 6 bases from V and 2 bases from J; bases unmatched to any gene: 8. The CDR3 spans 15 residues. CDR3 sequence (DNA): TGCAGTGCCCTTGGACTAGCGGATTTCACAGATACGCAGTATTTT. Translating gives CSALGLADFTDTQYF.

The gene calls are TRBV12-3 or TRBV12-4 and TRBJ2-7; D is undetermined. CDR3 length: 12 residues. Trimming stripped 5 bases from V and 7 bases from J, with 12 bases between. In nucleotides, the CDR3 is TGTGCCAGCAGTCCTAACCCCCTAGAGCAGTACTTC. Translating it yields CASSPNPLEQYF.

In DNA form, the CDR3 reads TGTGCCAGCAGTGAAGCTACAGGGTTTGGCGAGCAGTACTTC. It translates to CASSEATGFGEQYF. The rearrangement joins TRBV9 to TRBJ2-7; maybe TRBD1 (6 bases). Germline V CDR1 and CDR2: SGDLS, YYNGEE. The CDR3 is 14 amino acids. V was shortened by 5 bases and J by 6 bases, with 18 bases between the two germline ends.

This clonotype was seen a few times. The CDR3 is CSATTGTATNEKLFF. The CDR3 DNA follows: TGCAGTGCTACAACCGGGACAGCAACTAATGAAAAACTGTTTTTT. J is TRBJ1-4 and V is TRBV20-1; 7 bases agree with TRBD1. The CDR3 is made up of 15 amino acids. Trimming removed 4 bases from V and 0 bases from J; junction bases left unmatched: 5. CDR1 DFQATT and CDR2 SNEGSKA come from the germline V gene (reference sequence).

The V gene is TRBV20-1, the J gene TRBJ2-5, with D unclear. Matching the DNA end better, TRBJ2-7 makes the J call doubtful. CDR1 and CDR2 from the germline V gene are DFQATT and SNEGSKA (reference sequence). The CDR3 is 16 amino acids. The CDR3 region is CSARDLRRQQFYEQYF. CDR3 nucleotides: TGCAGTGCTAGAGATCTGCGCCGGCAGCAGTTCTACGAGCAGTACTTC.

A few counts support this clonotype. This chain connects TRBV12-3 or TRBV12-4 to TRBJ2-1, with TRBD2 identical over 13 bases. The CDR3 contains 17 residues. Trimming cost V 4 bases and J 6 bases; bases outside gene matches: 9. Here the CDR3 reads CASSYGLAGVIINEQFF. The DNA for the CDR3 is TGTGCCAGCAGTTACGGACTAGCGGGAGTAATAATCAATGAGCAGTTCTTC.

This rearrangement joins TRBV20-1 to TRBJ2-1; the D gene is possibly TRBD2 (6 bases). The CDR3 sequence is 18 residues long. V was trimmed by 2 bases and J by 6 bases, leaving 26 bases between them. Germline V gene lookup returns CDR1 DFQATT and CDR2 SNEGSKA (reference sequence). The CDR3 reads CSARPDGGAVQQGNEQFF. CDR3 nucleotide sequence: TGCAGTGCTAGACCGGACGGCGGGGCCGTACAGCAGGGCAATGAGCAGTTCTTC.

This clonotype was recorded a few times. The rearrangement joins TRBV5-4 to TRBJ2-3, with D perhaps TRBD2 (5 bases). CDR3 size: 16 residues. V lost 4 bases, J lost 0 bases, and 15 bases lay in between. Per the germline V gene, CDR1 is SGHNT and CDR2 is YYREEE (reference sequence). The CDR3 region has the DNA TGTGCCAGCAGCCCACCCGGACTGCGGAGCACAGATACGCAGTATTTT. Translating it yields CASSPPGLRSTDTQYF.

This clonotype was recorded a few times. The chain uses TRBV30 and TRBJ2-2; 9 bases line up with TRBD2. Losses at the gene ends were 3 bases for V and 3 bases for J; bases not matched to a gene: 2. Germline CDR1 GTSNPN, CDR2 SVGIG (reference sequence). This CDR3 has 14 amino acids. The CDR3 sequence is CAWSTSGYTGELFF. The CDR3 bases are TGTGCCTGGAGCACTAGCGGGTACACCGGGGAGCTGTTTTTT.

The rearrangement links TRBV7-9 to TRBJ1-4, with a possible D match to TRBD1 (6 bases). Germline CDR1 is SEHNR and CDR2 is FQNEAQ (reference sequence). Trimming removed 4 bases from V and 6 bases from J, with 9 bases in between. The CDR3 runs 13 residues. CDR3 in amino acids: CASSSGQHEKLFF. CDR3 coding DNA: TGTGCCAGCAGCTCCGGACAGCATGAAAAACTGTTTTTT.

The gene calls are TRBV5-1 and TRBJ2-1; TRBD1 matches at 12 bases. The CDR3 loop spans 16 amino acids. The trim removed 5 bases at V and 9 bases at J, leaving 12 bases unmatched. Germline loops: CDR1 SGHRS, CDR2 YFSETQ. CDR3 protein: CASSRQPGQGASEQFF. The CDR3 DNA sequence: TGCGCCAGCAGTCGACAACCGGGACAGGGGGCTAGTGAGCAGTTCTTC. The full variable domain, its missing parts supplied by reference TRBV5-1 and TRBJ2-1, is KAGVTQTPRYLIKTRGQQVTLSCSPISGHRSVSWYQQTPGQGLQFLFEYFSETQRNKGNFPGRFSGRQFSNSRSEMNVSTLELGDSALYLCASSRQPGQGASEQFFGPGTRLTVL.

This chain connects TRBV12-3 or TRBV12-4 to TRBJ2-7, with D maybe TRBD1 (6 bases). V was pared by 5 bases and J by 10 bases, with 12 bases between. CDR3 length: 11 residues. The CDR3: CASSRRTEQYF. CDR3 coding DNA: TGTGCCAGCAGTAGACGGACAGAACAGTACTTC.

V is TRBV20-1 and J is TRBJ2-7; D is perhaps TRBD2 (6 bases). CDR3 length: 15 amino acids. Germline CDR1 reads DFQATT; CDR2 reads SNEGSKA (reference sequence). The CDR3 reads CRFPRGDRSQHEQYF. CDR3 sequence (DNA): TGCAGGTTCCCGCGGGGCGACAGAAGCCAGCACGAGCAGTACTTC.

This clonotype was detected ten times or more. The CDR3 sequence is CASSLSVYRRLAGGSYEQYF. In DNA form, the CDR3 reads TGTGCCAGCAGTTTATCGGTATATCGCAGACTAGCGGGAGGCTCCTACGAGCAGTACTTC. The chain links TRBV27 to TRBJ2-7, with 13 bases that match TRBD2. The CDR3 consists of 20 residues. Looked up from germline, CDR1 is MNHEY and CDR2 is SMNVEV (reference sequence). V shed 0 bases, J shed 0 bases, and the junction held 11 bases outside the gene matches.

The gene calls are TRBV28 and TRBJ1-4; D might be TRBD1 (6 bases). V lost 6 bases and J lost 7, with 24 bases in between. Germline-derived CDR1 and CDR2 are MDHEN and SYDVKM. The CDR3 loop spans 17 amino acids. The CDR3 DNA reads TGTGCCAGCAGCCACAGGAAAAAAACAGGGCTGGCTGAAAAACTGTTTTTT. This encodes CASSHRKKTGLAEKLFF.

The chain joins TRBV15 to TRBJ1-5; TRBD1 agrees at 8 bases. The CDR3 length is 15 residues. Looked up from germline, CDR1 is LNHNV and CDR2 is YYDKDF (reference sequence). With 0 bases clipped from V and 4 bases from J, the junction kept 2 bases outside the gene matches. The CDR3 DNA is TGTGCCACCAGCAGAGACAGGGACAGGAATCAGCCCCAGCATTTT. This translates into CATSRDRDRNQPQHF.

This clonotype appeared many times. V and J are TRBV9 and TRBJ2-6; D gene uncertain. Looked up from germline, CDR1 is SGDLS and CDR2 is YYNGEE. The CDR3 contains 17 residues. V lost 0 bases, J lost 0 bases, and 10 bases lay in between. CDR3 amino acids: CASSVERFSSGANVLTF. The CDR3 DNA follows: TGTGCCAGCAGCGTAGAGAGATTCAGCTCTGGGGCCAACGTCCTGACTTTC.

This clonotype was found a few times. This chain links TRBV20-1 with TRBJ2-3; the D gene is possibly TRBD2 (5 bases). The CDR3 is 16 amino acids. Trimming took 5 bases from V and 2 from J, leaving 20 bases between them. The V gene's germline CDR1 is DFQATT and CDR2 SNEGSKA (reference sequence). The CDR3 sequence is CSAVQGRRAFTDTQYF. CDR3 nucleotides: TGCAGTGCTGTTCAAGGTCGGCGGGCGTTCACAGATACGCAGTATTTT.